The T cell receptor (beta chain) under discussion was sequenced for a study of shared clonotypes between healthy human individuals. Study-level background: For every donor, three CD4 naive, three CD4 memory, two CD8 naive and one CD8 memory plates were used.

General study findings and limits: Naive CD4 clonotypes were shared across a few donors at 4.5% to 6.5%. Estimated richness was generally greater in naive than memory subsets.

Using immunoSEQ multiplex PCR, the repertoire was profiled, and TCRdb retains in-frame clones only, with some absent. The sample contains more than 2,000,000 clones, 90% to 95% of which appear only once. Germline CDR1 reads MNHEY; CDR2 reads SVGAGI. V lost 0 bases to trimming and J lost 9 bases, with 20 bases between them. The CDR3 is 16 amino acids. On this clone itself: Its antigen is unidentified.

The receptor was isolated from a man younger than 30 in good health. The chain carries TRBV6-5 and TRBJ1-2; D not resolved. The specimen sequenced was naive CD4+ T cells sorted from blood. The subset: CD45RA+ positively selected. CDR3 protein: CASSYSSSIFGDSYTF. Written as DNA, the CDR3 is TGTGCCAGCAGTTACTCGTCAAGTATCTTTGGGGATAGCTACACCTTC.